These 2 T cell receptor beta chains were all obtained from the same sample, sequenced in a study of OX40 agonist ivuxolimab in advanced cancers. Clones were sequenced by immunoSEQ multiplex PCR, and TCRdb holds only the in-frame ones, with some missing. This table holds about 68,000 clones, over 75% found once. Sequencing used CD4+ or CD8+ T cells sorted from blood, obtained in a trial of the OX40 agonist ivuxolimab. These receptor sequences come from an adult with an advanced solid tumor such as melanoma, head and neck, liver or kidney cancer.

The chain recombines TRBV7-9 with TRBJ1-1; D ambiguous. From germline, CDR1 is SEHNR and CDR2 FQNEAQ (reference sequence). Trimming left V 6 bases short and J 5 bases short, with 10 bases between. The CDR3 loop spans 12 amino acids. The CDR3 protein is CASRRPDTEAFF. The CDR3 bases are TGTGCCAGCAGACGACCCGATACTGAAGCTTTCTTT. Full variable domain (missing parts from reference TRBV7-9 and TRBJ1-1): DTGVSQNPRHKITKRGQNVTFRCDPISEHNRLYWYRQTLGQGPEFLTYFQNEAQLEKSRLLSDRFSAERPKGSFSTLEIQRTEQGDSAMYLCASRRPDTEAFFGQGTRLTVV.

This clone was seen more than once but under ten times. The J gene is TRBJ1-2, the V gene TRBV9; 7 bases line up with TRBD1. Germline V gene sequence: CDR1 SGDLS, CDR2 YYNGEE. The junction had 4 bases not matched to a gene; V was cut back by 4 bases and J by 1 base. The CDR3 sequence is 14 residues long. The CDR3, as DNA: TGTGCCAGCAGCCCCCGGGACAGTAACTATGGCTACACCTTC. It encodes CASSPRDSNYGYTF.